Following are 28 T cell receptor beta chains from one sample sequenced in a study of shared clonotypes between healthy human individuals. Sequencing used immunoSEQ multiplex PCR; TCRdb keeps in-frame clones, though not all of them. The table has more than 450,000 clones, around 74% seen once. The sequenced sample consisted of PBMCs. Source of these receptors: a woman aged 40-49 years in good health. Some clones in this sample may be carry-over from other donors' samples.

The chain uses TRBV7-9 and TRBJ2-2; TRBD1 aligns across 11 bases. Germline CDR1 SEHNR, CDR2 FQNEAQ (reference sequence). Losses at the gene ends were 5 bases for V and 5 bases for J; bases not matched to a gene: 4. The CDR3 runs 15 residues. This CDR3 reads CASSPGQGVTGELFF. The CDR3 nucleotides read TGTGCCAGCAGCCCGGGACAGGGGGTTACCGGGGAGCTGTTTTTT.

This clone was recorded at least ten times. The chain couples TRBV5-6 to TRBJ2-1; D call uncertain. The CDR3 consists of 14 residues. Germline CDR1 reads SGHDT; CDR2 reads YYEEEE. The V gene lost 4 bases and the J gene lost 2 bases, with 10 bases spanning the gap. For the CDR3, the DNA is TGTGCCAGCAGCCCTTCCGGCACCTACAATGAGCAGTTCTTC. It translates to CASSPSGTYNEQFF.

The CDR3 coding sequence is TGCGCCAGCAGCTCCGGTGCTAGCGCGTTACCCACAGATACGCAGTATTTT. This translates into CASSSGASALPTDTQYF. This sequence joins TRBV5-1 and TRBJ2-3, with TRBD2 as a possible D gene (6 bases). This CDR3 has 17 amino acids. Germline CDR1 reads SGHRS; CDR2 reads YFSETQ. V was trimmed by 3 bases and J by 2 bases, leaving 19 bases between them.

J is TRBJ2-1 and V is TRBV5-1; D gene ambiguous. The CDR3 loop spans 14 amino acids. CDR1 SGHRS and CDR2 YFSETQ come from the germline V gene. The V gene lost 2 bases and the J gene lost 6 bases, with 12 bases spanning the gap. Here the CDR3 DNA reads TGCGCCAGCAGCTTACCGGAGCTACTCAATGAGCAGTTCTTC. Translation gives CASSLPELLNEQFF.

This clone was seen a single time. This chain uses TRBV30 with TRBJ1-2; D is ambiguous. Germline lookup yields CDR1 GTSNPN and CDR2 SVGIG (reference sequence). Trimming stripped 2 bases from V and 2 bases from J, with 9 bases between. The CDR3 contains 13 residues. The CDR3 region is CAWSRIVNYGYTF. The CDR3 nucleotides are TGTGCCTGGAGTAGGATTGTAAACTATGGCTACACCTTC.

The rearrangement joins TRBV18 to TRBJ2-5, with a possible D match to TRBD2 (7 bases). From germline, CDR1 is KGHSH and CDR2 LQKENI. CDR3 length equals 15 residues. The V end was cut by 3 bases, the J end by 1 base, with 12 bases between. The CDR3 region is CASSPGGGAQETQYF. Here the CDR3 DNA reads TGTGCCAGCTCACCCGGCGGGGGCGCCCAAGAGACCCAGTACTTC.

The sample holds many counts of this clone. The CDR3: CASSVGEPNEQYF. The CDR3, as DNA: TGTGCCAGCAGCGTAGGGGAACCCAACGAGCAGTACTTC. This sequence joins TRBV9 and TRBJ2-7; D not resolved. This CDR3 is built from 13 residues. V lost 0 bases to trimming and J lost 5 bases, with 9 bases between them. CDR1 SGDLS and CDR2 YYNGEE come from the germline V gene.

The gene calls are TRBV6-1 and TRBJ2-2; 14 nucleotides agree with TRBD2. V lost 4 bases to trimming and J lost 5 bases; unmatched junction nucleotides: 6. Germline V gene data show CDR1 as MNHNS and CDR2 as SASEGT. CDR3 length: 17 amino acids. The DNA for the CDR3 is TGTGCCAGCAGTGTGGGACTAGCGGGAGTAGGGACCGGGGAGCTGTTTTTT. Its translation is CASSVGLAGVGTGELFF.

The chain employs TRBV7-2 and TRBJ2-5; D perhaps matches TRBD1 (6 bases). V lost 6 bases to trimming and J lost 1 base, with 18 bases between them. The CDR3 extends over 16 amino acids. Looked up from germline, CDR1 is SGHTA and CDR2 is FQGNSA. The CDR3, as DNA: TGTGCCAGCAGTACATCCGCAGGGGTGGGCCAAGAGACCCAGTACTTC. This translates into CASSTSAGVGQETQYF. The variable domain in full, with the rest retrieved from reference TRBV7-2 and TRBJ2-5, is GAGVSQSPSNKVTEKGKDVELRCDPISGHTALYWYRQSLGQGLEFLIYFQGNSAPDKSGLPSDRFSAERTGGSVSTLTIQRTQQEDSAVYLCASSTSAGVGQETQYFGPGTRLLVL.

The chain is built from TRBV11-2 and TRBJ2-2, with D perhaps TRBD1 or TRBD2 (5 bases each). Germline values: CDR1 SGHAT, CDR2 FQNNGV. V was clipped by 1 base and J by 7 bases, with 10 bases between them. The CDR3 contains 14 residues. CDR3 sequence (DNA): TGTGCCAGCAGCTTAGTCGGGACGAACGGGGAGCTGTTTTTT. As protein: CASSLVGTNGELFF.

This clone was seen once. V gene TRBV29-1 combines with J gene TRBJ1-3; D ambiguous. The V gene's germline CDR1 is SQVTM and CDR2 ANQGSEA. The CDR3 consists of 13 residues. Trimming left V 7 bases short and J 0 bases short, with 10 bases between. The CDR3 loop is CSAKDNSGNTIYF. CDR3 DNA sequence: TGCAGCGCAAAAGACAACTCTGGAAACACCATATATTTT. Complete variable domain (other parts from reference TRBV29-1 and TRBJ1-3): SAVISQKPSRDICQRGTSLTIQCQVDSQVTMMFWYRQQPGQSLTLIATANQGSEATYESGFVIDKFPISRPNLTFSTLTVSNMSPEDSSIYLCSAKDNSGNTIYFGEGSWLTVV.

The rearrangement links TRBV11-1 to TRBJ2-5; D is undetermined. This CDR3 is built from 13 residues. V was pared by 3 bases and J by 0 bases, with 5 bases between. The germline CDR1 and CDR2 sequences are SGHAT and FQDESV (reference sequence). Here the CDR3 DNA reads TGTGCCAGCAGCTTCGGGTACCAAGAGACCCAGTACTTC. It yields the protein CASSFGYQETQYF.

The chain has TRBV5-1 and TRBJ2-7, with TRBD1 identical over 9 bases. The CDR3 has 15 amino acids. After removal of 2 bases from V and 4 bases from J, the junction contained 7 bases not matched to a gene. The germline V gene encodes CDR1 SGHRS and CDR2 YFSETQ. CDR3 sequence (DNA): TGCGCCAGCAGCTTTCGAGACAGGGGGTTGTACGAGCAGTACTTC. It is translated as CASSFRDRGLYEQYF.

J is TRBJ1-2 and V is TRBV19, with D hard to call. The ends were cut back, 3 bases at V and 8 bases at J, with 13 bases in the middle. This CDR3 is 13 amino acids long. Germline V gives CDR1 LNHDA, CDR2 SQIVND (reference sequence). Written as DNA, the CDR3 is TGTGCCAGTAGTATCGGAGGGCCGGGGGGCTACACCTTC. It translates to CASSIGGPGGYTF.

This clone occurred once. The CDR3 protein is CASSLGGSAKGEQYF. CDR3 nucleotides: TGTGCCAGCAGTTTAGGGGGGTCCGCCAAGGGGGAGCAGTACTTC. The gene calls are TRBV28 and TRBJ2-5; either TRBD1 or TRBD2 may supply D (6 bases each). CDR3 length: 15 amino acids. V gave up 2 bases and J gave up 11 bases, with 21 bases separating them. Looked up from germline, CDR1 is MDHEN and CDR2 is SYDVKM.

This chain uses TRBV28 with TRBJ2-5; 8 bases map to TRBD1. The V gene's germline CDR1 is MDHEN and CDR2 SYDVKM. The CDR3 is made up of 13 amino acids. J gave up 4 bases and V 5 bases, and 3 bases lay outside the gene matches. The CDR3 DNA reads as TGTGCCAGCAGTGGGACAGGAGGAGAGACCCAGTACTTC. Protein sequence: CASSGTGGETQYF. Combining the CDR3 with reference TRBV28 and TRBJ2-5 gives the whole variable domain DVKVTQSSRYLVKRTGEKVFLECVQDMDHENMFWYRQDPGLGLRLIYFSYDVKMKEKGDIPEGYSVSREKKERFSLILESASTNQTSMYLCASSGTGGETQYFGPGTRLLVL.

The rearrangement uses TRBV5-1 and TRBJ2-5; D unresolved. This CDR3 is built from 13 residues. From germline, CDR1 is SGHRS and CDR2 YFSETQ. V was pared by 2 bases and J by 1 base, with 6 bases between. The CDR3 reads CASSLTAQETQYF. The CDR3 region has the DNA TGCGCCAGCAGCTTAACAGCCCAAGAGACCCAGTACTTC.

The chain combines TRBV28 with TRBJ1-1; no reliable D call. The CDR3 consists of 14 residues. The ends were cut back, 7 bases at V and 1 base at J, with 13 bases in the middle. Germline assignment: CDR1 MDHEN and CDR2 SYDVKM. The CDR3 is CASIELPGNTEAFF. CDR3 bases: TGTGCCAGCATCGAACTCCCAGGGAACACTGAAGCTTTCTTT. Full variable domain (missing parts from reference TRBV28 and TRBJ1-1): DVKVTQSSRYLVKRTGEKVFLECVQDMDHENMFWYRQDPGLGLRLIYFSYDVKMKEKGDIPEGYSVSREKKERFSLILESASTNQTSMYLCASIELPGNTEAFFGQGTRLTVV.

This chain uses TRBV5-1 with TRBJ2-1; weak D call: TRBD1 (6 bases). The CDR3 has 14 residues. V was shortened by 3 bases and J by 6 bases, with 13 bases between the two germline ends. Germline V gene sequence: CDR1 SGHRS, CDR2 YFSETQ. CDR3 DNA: TGCGCCAGCAGCTCCTCGACAGGAGGCAATGAGCAGTTCTTC. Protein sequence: CASSSSTGGNEQFF.

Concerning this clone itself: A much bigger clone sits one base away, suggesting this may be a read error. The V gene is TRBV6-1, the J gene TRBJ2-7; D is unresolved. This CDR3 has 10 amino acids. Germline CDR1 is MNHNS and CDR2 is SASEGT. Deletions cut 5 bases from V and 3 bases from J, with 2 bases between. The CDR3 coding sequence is TGTGCCAGCAGTCTCTACGAGCAGTACTTC. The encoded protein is CASSLYEQYF.

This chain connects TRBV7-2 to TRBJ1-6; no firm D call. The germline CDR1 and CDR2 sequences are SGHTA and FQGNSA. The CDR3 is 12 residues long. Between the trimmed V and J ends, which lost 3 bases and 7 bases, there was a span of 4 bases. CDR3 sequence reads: CASSFRNSPLHF. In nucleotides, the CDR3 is TGTGCCAGCAGCTTCAGAAATTCACCCCTCCACTTT.

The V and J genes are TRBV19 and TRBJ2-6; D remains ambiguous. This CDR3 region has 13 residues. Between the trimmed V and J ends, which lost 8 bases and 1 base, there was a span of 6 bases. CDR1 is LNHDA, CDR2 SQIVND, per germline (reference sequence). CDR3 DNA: TGTGCCAGTTCGGAATCTGGGGCCAACGTCCTGACTTTC. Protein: CASSESGANVLTF. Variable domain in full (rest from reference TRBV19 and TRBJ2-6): DGGITQSPKYLFRKEGQNVTLSCEQNLNHDAMYWYRQDPGQGLRLIYYSQIVNDFQKGDIAEGYSVSREKKESFPLTVTSAQKNPTAFYLCASSESGANVLTFGAGSRLTVL.

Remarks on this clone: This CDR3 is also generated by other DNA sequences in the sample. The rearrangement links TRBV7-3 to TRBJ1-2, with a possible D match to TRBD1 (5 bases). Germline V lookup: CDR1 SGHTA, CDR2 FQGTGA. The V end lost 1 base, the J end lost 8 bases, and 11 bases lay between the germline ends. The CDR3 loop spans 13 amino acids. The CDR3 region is CASSLRQGGGYTF. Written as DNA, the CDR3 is TGTGCCAGCAGCTTAAGGCAGGGCGGCGGCTACACCTTC.

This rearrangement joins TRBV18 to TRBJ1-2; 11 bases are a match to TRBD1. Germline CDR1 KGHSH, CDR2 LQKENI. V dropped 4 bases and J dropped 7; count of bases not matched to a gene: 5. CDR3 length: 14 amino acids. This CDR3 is CASSRTGGDRGYTF. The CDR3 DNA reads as TGTGCCAGCTCACGGACAGGGGGCGATCGTGGCTACACCTTC.

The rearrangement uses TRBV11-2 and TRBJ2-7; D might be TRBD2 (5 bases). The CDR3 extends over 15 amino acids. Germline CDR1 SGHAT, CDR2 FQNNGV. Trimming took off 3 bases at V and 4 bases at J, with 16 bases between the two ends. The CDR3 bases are TGTGCCAGCAGCTTTCTGACAATCGGGAATTACGAGCAGTACTTC. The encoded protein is CASSFLTIGNYEQYF.

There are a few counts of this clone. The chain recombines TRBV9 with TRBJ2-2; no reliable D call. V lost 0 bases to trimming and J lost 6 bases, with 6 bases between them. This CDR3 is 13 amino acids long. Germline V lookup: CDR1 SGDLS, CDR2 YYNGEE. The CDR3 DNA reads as TGTGCCAGCAGCGTAGTACCGGCCGGGGAGCTGTTTTTT. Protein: CASSVVPAGELFF.

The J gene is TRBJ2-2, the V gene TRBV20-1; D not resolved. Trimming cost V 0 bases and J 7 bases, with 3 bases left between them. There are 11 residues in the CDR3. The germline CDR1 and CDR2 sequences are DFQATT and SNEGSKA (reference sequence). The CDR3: CSAREGGELFF. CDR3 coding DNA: TGCAGTGCTAGAGAGGGCGGGGAGCTGTTTTTT.

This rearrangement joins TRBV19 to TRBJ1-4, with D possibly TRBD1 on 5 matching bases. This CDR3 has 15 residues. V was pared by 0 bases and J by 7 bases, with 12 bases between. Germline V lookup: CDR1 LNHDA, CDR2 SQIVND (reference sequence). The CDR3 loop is CASSIEALGREKLFF. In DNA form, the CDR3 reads TGTGCCAGTAGTATAGAGGCCCTGGGGCGTGAAAAACTGTTTTTT.